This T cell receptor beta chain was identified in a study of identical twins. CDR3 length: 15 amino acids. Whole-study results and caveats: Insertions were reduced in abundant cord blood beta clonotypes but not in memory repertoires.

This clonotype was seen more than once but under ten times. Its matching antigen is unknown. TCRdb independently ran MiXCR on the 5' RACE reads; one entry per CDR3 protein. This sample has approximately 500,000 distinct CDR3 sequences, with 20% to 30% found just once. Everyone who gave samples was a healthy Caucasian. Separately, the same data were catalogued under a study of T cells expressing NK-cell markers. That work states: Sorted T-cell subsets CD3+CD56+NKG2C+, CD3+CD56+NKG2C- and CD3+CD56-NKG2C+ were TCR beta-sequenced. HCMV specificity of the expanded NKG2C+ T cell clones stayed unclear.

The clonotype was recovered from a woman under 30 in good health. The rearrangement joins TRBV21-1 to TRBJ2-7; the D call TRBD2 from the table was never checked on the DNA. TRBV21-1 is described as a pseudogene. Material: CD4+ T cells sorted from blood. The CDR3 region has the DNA TGTGCCAGCAGCCTCAGGTTTATCGGGAGGTGCGAGCAGTACTTC. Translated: CASSLRFIGRCEQYF.